Listed below are T cell receptor beta chains from one sample, sequenced in a study of identical twins. One entry per CDR3 protein results from TCRdb running MiXCR on the 5' RACE reads. The data hold some 1,700,000 distinct CDR3 sequences, with about 32% observed a single time. Sequenced input: cord blood. The receptors here all came from a newborn girl in good health. Each CDR3 is given with its conserved first and last residue. The D gene is left open where the match is weak. Size tells how often a clone was seen (once, few, many) or the class of an expanded clone, and some rows leave it out.

>TRBV28|.|few|12|TRBJ2-1
TGTGCCAGCAGTCCCAGGTGCAATGAGCAGTTCTTC
CASSPRCNEQFF
>TRBV6-5|.|few|16|TRBJ2-7
TGTGCCAGCAGTCCCTACCAGGCCGGGGGCACCTACGAGCAGTACTTC
CASSPYQAGGTYEQYF
>TRBV9|TRBD2|.|17|TRBJ2-1
TGTGCCAGCAGCGTATCTAGCGGGGGGGCCCGCTACAATGAGCAGTTCTTC
CASSVSSGGARYNEQFF
>TRBV6-1|.|many|13|TRBJ1-2
TGTGCCACCCGGGACACTGTCCTCTATGGCTACACCTTC
CATRDTVLYGYTF
>TRBV20-1|.|few|15|TRBJ2-3
TGCAGTGCTCTTCGAGCGGACTCTAGCACAGATACGCAGTATTTT
CSALRADSSTDTQYF
>TRBV7-6|.|few|13|TRBJ2-1
TGTGCCAGCAGCTTTAGGAATGGGCGGGGGCGGTTCTTC
CASSFRNGRGRFF
>TRBV3-1|.|.|13|TRBJ1-5
TGTGCCAGCAGCCAGACGGTAAATCAGCCCCAGCATTTT
CASSQTVNQPQHF
>TRBV4-2|.|.|16|TRBJ2-7
TGTGCCAGCAGCCAAGATGGGCTCCCGTCGCCCTACGAGCAGTACTTC
CASSQDGLPSPYEQYF
>TRBV29-1|TRBD1|.|16|TRBJ2-1
TGCAGCGCTGTTGGGGACAGGCCCTTCTCCTACAATGAGCAGTTCTTC
CSAVGDRPFSYNEQFF
>TRBV14|.|many|13|TRBJ2-3
TGTGCCAGCAGCCACCGGCCCGGAGATACGCAGTATTTT
CASSHRPGDTQYF
>TRBV9|.|many|14|TRBJ2-5
TGTGCCAGCAGCGTTAGGCAGGGGCAAGAGACCCAGTACTTC
CASSVRQGQETQYF
>TRBV24-1|TRBD1|few|17|TRBJ2-1
TGTGCCACCAGTGATTTCCGTCCGGGACAGGGTAGCGATGAGCAGTTCTTC
CATSDFRPGQGSDEQFF
>TRBV7-2|.|few|14|TRBJ1-4
TGTGCCAGCAGCTTAAGCCCCGTAAATGAAAAACTGTTTTTT
CASSLSPVNEKLFF
>TRBV5-1|.|few|13|TRBJ2-5
TGCGCCAGCAGCTTGGACTCCTTGGGGGAGCAGTACTTC
CASSLDSLGEQYF
>TRBV4-1|.|few|16|TRBJ1-5
TGCGCCAGCAGCCAAGAAAGTTACTCAACAAATCAGCCCCAGCATTTT
CASSQESYSTNQPQHF
>TRBV28|TRBD2|.|14|TRBJ2-1
TGTGCCAGCATAACCCTAGCGGGAGGCAATGCGCAGTTCTTC
CASITLAGGNAQFF
>TRBV6-2/TRBV6-3|TRBD2|.|18|TRBJ2-1
TGTGCCAGCAGTTACGTGGTAGCGGGGGTCCCCCCGAGGAATGAGCAGTTCTTC
CASSYVVAGVPPRNEQFF
>TRBV6-1|TRBD2|.|15|TRBJ2-3
TGTGCCAGCACGACTAGCGGGGGGGCCGCAGATACGCAGTATTTT
CASTTSGGAADTQYF
>TRBV5-1|.|.|14|TRBJ2-5
TGCGCCAGCACAATAACAGGGAATGAGGAGACCCAGTACTTC
CASTITGNEETQYF
>TRBV20-1|.|few|14|TRBJ2-5
TGCAGTGCTAGAGAACCCTCTTCTAAAGAGACCCAGTACTTC
CSAREPSSKETQYF
>TRBV10-3|TRBD1|few|14|TRBJ1-2
TGTGCCATCAGGGACGGACAGGGGAACTATGGCTACACCTTC
CAIRDGQGNYGYTF
>TRBV6-5|.|.|13|TRBJ1-1
TGTGCCAGCGGCCCTTCCGTGAACACCGAAGCTTTCTTT
CASGPSVNTEAFF
>TRBV6-6|.|.|14|TRBJ1-2
TGTGCCAGCGGTACTCAGGGGTCCGGCTATGGCTACACCTTC
CASGTQGSGYGYTF
>TRBV11-3|TRBD2|few|17|TRBJ2-1
TGTGCCAGCAGCTTACGAGGGACTAGCGGCTTGACGGAGGAGCAGTTCTTC
CASSLRGTSGLTEEQFF
>TRBV7-2|.|.|14|TRBJ2-1
TGTGCCAGCAGCTTAGAGGGCGGGGCCCCACAGCAGTTCTTC
CASSLEGGAPQQFF
>TRBV21-1|.|.|15|TRBJ2-5
TGTGCCAGCAGCAAACTACGCGGGGACGGAGAGACCCAGTACTTC
CASSKLRGDGETQYF
>TRBV20-1|TRBD2|few|16|TRBJ2-7
TGCAGTGCTGCTAAGGGGTCCCCGGGACTAGCCTACGAGCAGTACTTC
CSAAKGSPGLAYEQYF
>TRBV5-1|TRBD2|.|16|TRBJ2-3
TGCGCCAGCAGCGAAAACTCCGGGACTAGCACAGATACGCACTATTTT
CASSENSGTSTDTHYF
>TRBV20-1|.|once|15|TRBJ2-5
TGCAGTGCTAGACCCCTCCCGGGGAGCCAAGAGACCCAGTACTTC
CSARPLPGSQETQYF
>TRBV7-2|TRBD2|.|17|TRBJ2-5
TGTGCCAGCAGCTTAAGGCGAGCGGGGGGCTTCCAAGAGACCCAGTACTTC
CASSLRRAGGFQETQYF
>TRBV20-1|.|.|13|TRBJ1-2
TGCAGTGCTAGACCTAATGGGGCCGGGGGCTACACCTTC
CSARPNGAGGYTF
>TRBV29-1|.|few|13|TRBJ1-2
TGCAGCGCGAGGACAGACCTTAACTATGGCTACACCTTC
CSARTDLNYGYTF
>TRBV30|.|.|13|TRBJ1-5
TGTGCCTGGAAGGGAAGTGGCAATCAGCCCCAGCATTTT
CAWKGSGNQPQHF
>TRBV10-3|TRBD2|few|16|TRBJ2-1
TGTGCCATCAGTGACGCCCTAGCGGGAGGGCCCAGTGAGCAGTTCTTC
CAISDALAGGPSEQFF
>TRBV14|.|.|12|TRBJ1-2
TGTGCCAGCAGCCAAGTCCAGGTTGGCTACACCTTC
CASSQVQVGYTF
>TRBV10-3|.|.|17|TRBJ1-5
TGTGCCATCAGCGACGGTCGGTGGGCATATAGCAATCAGCCCCAGCATTTT
CAISDGRWAYSNQPQHF
>TRBV28|.|few|14|TRBJ2-7
TGTGCCAGCAGTTTAGGCCAGCAGACCTACGAGCAGTACTTC
CASSLGQQTYEQYF
>TRBV24-1|.|few|12|TRBJ2-2
TGTGCCACCGGCGGGAACACCGGGGAGCTGTTTTTT
CATGGNTGELFF
>TRBV4-2|TRBD2|.|19|TRBJ2-7
TGTGCCAGCAGCGGCGGGAAACTAGCGAAGGACCTGTTACGATGCGAGCAGTACTTC
CASSGGKLAKDLLRCEQYF
>TRBV20-1|.|many|15|TRBJ2-7
TGCAGTGCTAGAGCCGCCGGGACTCCAGTCTACGAGCAGTACTTC
CSARAAGTPVYEQYF
>TRBV29-1|TRBD2|.|15|TRBJ2-1
TGCAGCGTTGAGGCTGCGGGAGGGCCCCCCAATGAGCAGTTCTTC
CSVEAAGGPPNEQFF
>TRBV14|.|.|13|TRBJ2-1
TGTGCCAGCAGCCGTCACAGGGACGGTGAGCAGTTCTTC
CASSRHRDGEQFF
>TRBV28|.|.|14|TRBJ1-2
TGTGCCAGCAGTTTATATCAGGGCGTCTGGGGCTACACCTTC
CASSLYQGVWGYTF
>TRBV5-1|.|many|14|TRBJ2-7
TGCGCCAGCAGCTTGGAAGGCTCTCTCTACGAGCAGTACTTC
CASSLEGSLYEQYF
>TRBV12-3/TRBV12-4|TRBD1|.|15|TRBJ1-6
TGTGCCAGCAGTTTAGTGACAGGGGGCTGGTCACCCCTCCACTTT
CASSLVTGGWSPLHF
>TRBV21-1|.|.|18|TRBJ2-2
TGTGCCAGCAGCCAAAATGGCGCTAGGGAATTGAACACCGGGGAGCTGTTTTTT
CASSQNGARELNTGELFF
>TRBV2|.|.|12|TRBJ2-7
TGTGCCAGCAGTAAGCAAACCTACGAGCAGTACTTC
CASSKQTYEQYF
>TRBV12-3/TRBV12-4|TRBD1|few|15|TRBJ2-3
TGTGCCAGCAGTCAGACCGGACAGGGTGCAGATACGCAGTATTTT
CASSQTGQGADTQYF
>TRBV12-3/TRBV12-4|TRBD1|.|14|TRBJ1-2
TGTGCCAGCAGTTCACCCCGACAGGGTGAGGGCTACACCTTC
CASSSPRQGEGYTF
>TRBV9|.|.|16|TRBJ2-1
TGTGCCAGCAGCGCGGACGGACTGAGTCTATGCAATGAGCAGTTCTTC
CASSADGLSLCNEQFF
>TRBV20-1|TRBD1|once|13|TRBJ1-6
TGCAGTGCTAGAAGGGGACAGGGTTCACCCCTCCACTTT
CSARRGQGSPLHF
>TRBV10-3|TRBD2|.|14|TRBJ2-7
TGTGCCATCAGCCCGGGACTAGAACGAGGCGAGCAGTACTTC
CAISPGLERGEQYF